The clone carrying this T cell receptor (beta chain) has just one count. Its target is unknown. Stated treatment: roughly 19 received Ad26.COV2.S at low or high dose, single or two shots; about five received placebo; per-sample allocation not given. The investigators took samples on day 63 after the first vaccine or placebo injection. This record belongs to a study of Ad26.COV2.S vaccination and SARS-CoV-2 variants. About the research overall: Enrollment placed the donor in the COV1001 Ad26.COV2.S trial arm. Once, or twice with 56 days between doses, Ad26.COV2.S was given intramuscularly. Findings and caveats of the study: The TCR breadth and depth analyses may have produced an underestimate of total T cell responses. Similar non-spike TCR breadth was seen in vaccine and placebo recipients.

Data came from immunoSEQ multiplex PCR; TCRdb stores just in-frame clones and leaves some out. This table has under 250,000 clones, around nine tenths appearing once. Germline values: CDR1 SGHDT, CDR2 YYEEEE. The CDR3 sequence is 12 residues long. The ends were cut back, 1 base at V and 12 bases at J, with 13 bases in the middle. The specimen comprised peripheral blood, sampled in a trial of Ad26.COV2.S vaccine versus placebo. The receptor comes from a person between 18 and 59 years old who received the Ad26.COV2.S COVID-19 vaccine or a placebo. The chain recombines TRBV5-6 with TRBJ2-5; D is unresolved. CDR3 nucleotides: TGTGCCAGCAGCTTGCGGTTCAAAAACGAGTACTTC. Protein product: CASSLRFKNEYF.